This is a list of T cell receptor beta chains from one sample in a study of CDR3 diversity in severe acne. MiXCR, run by TCRdb on the PCR reads, gives a single entry per CDR3 protein. The data show about 86,000 distinct CDR3 sequences, with around 50% seen just once and roughly an eighth held by the top ten. Sequenced material: blood. These receptors were taken from a male donor in good health, without acne. CDR3s include the opening cysteine and the closing phenylalanine or tryptophan. Not all rows give a size; the values are once, few, many and, for expanded clones, a class.

TRBV11-3,16,TRBJ1-6,-,CASSSDRGQNNSPLHF
TRBV20-1,15,TRBJ2-1,-,CSARAGTSGRTSPFF
TRBV5-6,15,TRBJ2-1,few,CASSFGDNSYNEQFF
TRBV7-6,14,TRBJ1-2,-,CASSPRTKVRGYTF
TRBV3-1,14,TRBJ1-6,many,CASSQGDGGAPLHF
TRBV20-1,15,TRBJ2-1,medium-sized,CSAPPGQGYYNEQFF
TRBV5-1,13,TRBJ1-1,few,CASSLGTVPEAFF
TRBV6-4,13,TRBJ2-5,-,CASSGTGRETQYF
TRBV20-1,14,TRBJ2-7,medium-sized,CSVPTATSSYEQYF
TRBV15,12,TRBJ2-7,many,CATSRDMGEQYF
TRBV7-3,16,TRBJ1-6,few,CASRPSGGSYNSPLHF
TRBV20-1,13,TRBJ2-3,few,CSASRLVADTQYF
TRBV10-3,14,TRBJ2-7,few,CAISEELESYEQYF
TRBV18,11,TRBJ2-7,once,CASSPLREQYF
TRBV11-1,14,TRBJ1-5,-,CASRPGQEKQPQHF
TRBV7-7,19,TRBJ2-6,few,CASSLAFFFASSGANVLTF
TRBV11-3,16,TRBJ2-3,-,CASSLGVQGRTDTQYF
TRBV15,14,TRBJ1-2,few,CATSRNRGNYGYTF
TRBV19,15,TRBJ2-5,-,CASSIGAVRQETQYF
TRBV7-2,16,TRBJ2-3,-,CASRMGVAGVQDTQYF
TRBV19,12,TRBJ2-5,-,CASGEGQETQYF
TRBV5-1,15,TRBJ1-6,-,CASSPGRAGNSPLHF